This T cell receptor (beta chain) was identified in a study of blood T cell repertoires in COVID-19. Study-wide background: COVID-19 samples collected from the United States, Italy and Spain covered acute and convalescent phases. PBMCs, B-cell-depleted T cells, or T cells were the source of the cDNA or gDNA that made up the material.

Seattle's enrolled individuals joined amid active infection and were then monitored longitudinally. Per germline, CDR1 SGHTA and CDR2 FQGNSA. The CDR3 has 15 residues. Trimming took 2 bases from V and 3 from J, leaving 11 bases between them. Clones were read by immunoSEQ multiplex PCR, and TCRdb kept only the in-frame ones, dropping some. In the table there are roughly 190,000 clones, about 86% of which are singletons. The clonotype originates from a woman aged 55 to 70 with COVID-19, enrolled during active disease. The V and J genes are TRBV7-2 and TRBJ1-5; D gene uncertain. The source material was peripheral blood. The CDR3 reads CASSLSGYDNQPQHF. The CDR3 DNA sequence: TGTGCCAGCAGCTTATCCGGGTATGACAATCAGCCCCAGCATTTT.